This TCR beta chain was documented in a study of OX40 agonist ivuxolimab in advanced cancers. Study-level findings and limits: Expanded clones were, on average, more numerous in CD8+ T cells than in CD4+.

In the case of this clone: Its antigen is unidentified.

The method was immunoSEQ multiplex PCR; TCRdb's version includes in-frame clones alone and lacks a portion of them. The table shows tens of thousands of clones, with about 90% occurring only once. The CDR3 consists of 14 residues. CDR1 and CDR2 from the germline V gene are SGHDN and FVKESK. Trimming removed 5 bases at V and 2 bases at J, with 12 bases between. This specimen consisted of CD4+ or CD8+ T cells sorted from blood, obtained in a trial of the OX40 agonist ivuxolimab. The TCR originated in an adult with an advanced solid tumor such as melanoma, head and neck, liver or kidney cancer. The rearrangement links TRBV14 to TRBJ1-1, with D possibly TRBD1 on 6 matching bases. The CDR3 here is CASSFGGGNTEAFF. CDR3 DNA: TGTGCCAGCAGCTTCGGGGGGGGCAACACTGAAGCTTTCTTT.